One sample yielded the 26 T cell receptor beta chains listed below, sequenced in a study of T cells in Graves' hyperthyroidism and ophthalmopathy. Amplification targeted TCR beta CDR3 regions from RNA transcripts. In the first-round RT-PCR of the TCR CDR3, the HTBI primer set was used. Using its own MiXCR run on the multiplex PCR reads, TCRdb lists one record per CDR3 protein. The data show roughly 380,000 distinct CDR3 sequences, with about 15% seen just once and approximately 9.9% held by the top ten. Sequenced material: blood. The receptors were gathered from a woman aged 60 to 75 with Graves' hyperthyroidism.

This clonotype was counted at least ten times. The gene calls are TRBV11-2 and TRBJ2-1, with 13 bases fitting TRBD2. The trim removed 5 bases at V and 8 bases at J, leaving 9 bases unmatched. The germline V gene has CDR1 SGHAT and CDR2 FQNNGV. This CDR3 has 16 residues. CDR3 loop: CASSPPGLAGLDEQFF. DNA for the CDR3: TGTGCCAGCAGCCCACCGGGACTAGCGGGATTAGATGAGCAGTTCTTC.

There are many counts of this clonotype. V and J are TRBV12-3 or TRBV12-4 and TRBJ2-3; TRBD2 agrees at 9 bases. V gave up 7 bases and J gave up 2 bases; unmatched junction bases: 7. This CDR3 is built from 15 residues. In DNA, the CDR3 is TGTGCCAGCACACTGACTAGCGGTTTCACAGATACGCAGTATTTT. This translates into CASTLTSGFTDTQYF.

This clonotype has only a few counts. The chain has TRBV10-3 and TRBJ2-2; TRBD1 is a possible D gene (5 bases). The ends were cut back, 8 bases at V and 0 bases at J, with 13 bases in the middle. The CDR3 has 15 residues. Germline V lookup: CDR1 ENHRY, CDR2 SYGVKD. CDR3 region: CAISRTLANTGELFF. CDR3 bases: TGTGCCATCTCCCGGACACTCGCGAACACCGGGGAGCTGTTTTTT.

The rearrangement joins TRBV19 to TRBJ2-1, with D possibly matching TRBD2 (6 bases). Germline V gives CDR1 LNHDA, CDR2 SQIVND (reference sequence). The germline V and J ends were trimmed by 8 bases and 2 bases, with 19 bases remaining between them. This CDR3 has 16 amino acids. CDR3 in amino acids: CASGSREGGAYNEQFF. The CDR3 region has the DNA TGTGCCAGTGGCTCCAGGGAAGGAGGGGCCTACAATGAGCAGTTCTTC.

There are a few counts of this clonotype. The chain recombines TRBV19 with TRBJ2-2; 8 nucleotides align to TRBD1. Germline loops: CDR1 LNHDA, CDR2 SQIVND (reference sequence). Unmatched junction bases numbered 7, after V lost 5 bases and J lost 5 bases. The length of the CDR3 is 15 residues. The CDR3: CASSLRTGWTGELFF. For the CDR3, the DNA is TGTGCCAGTAGTCTGAGGACAGGGTGGACCGGGGAGCTGTTTTTT. The entire variable domain, with the rest obtained from reference TRBV19 and TRBJ2-2, is as follows: DGGITQSPKYLFRKEGQNVTLSCEQNLNHDAMYWYRQDPGQGLRLIYYSQIVNDFQKGDIAEGYSVSREKKESFPLTVTSAQKNPTAFYLCASSLRTGWTGELFFGEGSRLTVL.

This clonotype was observed many times. V and J are TRBV6-1 and TRBJ2-7, with TRBD2 as a possible D gene (5 bases). There are 15 residues in the CDR3. Germline CDR1 is MNHNS and CDR2 is SASEGT. Trimming cost V 5 bases and J 0 bases, with 14 bases left between them. This CDR3 reads CASSYEGSSSYEQYF. The DNA for the CDR3 is TGTGCCAGCAGTTACGAGGGTTCGTCCTCCTACGAGCAGTACTTC.

J is TRBJ2-1 and V is TRBV12-3 or TRBV12-4, with 9 bases fitting TRBD2. Losses at the gene ends were 7 bases for V and 8 bases for J; bases not matched to a gene: 6. The CDR3 has 13 amino acids. CDR3 amino acids: CASIPGGGDEQFF. CDR3 in DNA: TGTGCCAGCATTCCCGGCGGGGGGGATGAGCAGTTCTTC.

About this clonotype itself: Mismatch with germline at one junction end may stem from a read error. The chain has TRBV7-7 and TRBJ2-2; 7 nucleotides agree with TRBD2. This CDR3 is 16 amino acids long. Per the germline V gene, CDR1 is SSHAT and CDR2 is FNYEAQ (reference sequence). The CDR3 protein is CASSATGGPNTGELFF. Here the CDR3 DNA reads TGTGCTAGCAGCGCCACGGGAGGCCCGAACACCGGGGAGCTGTTTTTT.

The chain joins TRBV4-1 to TRBJ2-7, with TRBD2 matching over 12 bases. The CDR3 contains 17 residues. Germline V gives CDR1 MGHRA, CDR2 YSYEKL. Unmatched junction bases numbered 8, after V lost 4 bases and J lost 1 base. The DNA for the CDR3 is TGCGCCAGCAGCCGGCTAGCGGGAGGGCCTCCATCCTACGAGCAGTACTTC. This sequence encodes CASSRLAGGPPSYEQYF.

This clonotype was detected ten times or more. The V gene is TRBV5-1, the J gene TRBJ2-1; D ambiguous. CDR1 is SGHRS and CDR2 is YFSETQ in the germline V gene. V was shortened by 5 bases and J by 7 bases, with 13 bases between the two germline ends. There are 13 residues in the CDR3. The CDR3 loop is CASSPQPSNEQFF. The DNA of the CDR3 is TGCGCCAGCAGTCCCCAGCCCTCAAATGAGCAGTTCTTC.

In its sample, this clonotype was seen many times. The rearrangement links TRBV11-1 to TRBJ2-2; D unresolved. The germline gives CDR1 SGHAT, CDR2 FQDESV (reference sequence). V lost 2 bases, J lost 2 bases, and 3 bases lay in between. The CDR3 is 13 amino acids. CDR3 coding DNA: TGTGCCAGCAGCTTATACAACACCGGGGAGCTGTTTTTT. Protein sequence: CASSLYNTGELFF. The full variable domain, rest sourced from reference TRBV11-1 and TRBJ2-2, is EAEVAQSPRYKITEKSQAVAFWCDPISGHATLYWYRQILGQGPELLVQFQDESVVDDSQLPKDRFSAERLKGVDSTLKIQPAELGDSAMYLCASSLYNTGELFFGEGSRLTVL.

Points on this clonotype: With a much larger clone just one base away, this may be a read error. V usage is TRBV3-1 and J usage is TRBJ2-5; weak D call: TRBD1 (5 bases). CDR1 and CDR2 from the germline V gene are LGHDT and YNNKEL (reference sequence). The CDR3 extends over 13 amino acids. The CDR3 reads CASGHRGQETQYF. In DNA, the CDR3 is TGTGCCAGCGGCCATAGGGGCCAAGAGACCCAGTACTTC.

In its sample, this clonotype was seen many times. This chain links TRBV29-1 with TRBJ2-1; 9 bases match TRBD1. Germline trimming cut 6 bases from V and 0 bases from J; bases unmatched to any gene: 3. Germline CDR1 is SQVTM and CDR2 is ANQGSEA. This CDR3 is 14 amino acids long. The CDR3 bases are TGCAGCGTGGGACAGGGAAGCTCCTACAATGAGCAGTTCTTC. This sequence encodes CSVGQGSSYNEQFF.

This clonotype occurred many times. The CDR3 sequence is CASSTTSTDTQYF. The CDR3 nucleotides read TGTGCCAGTAGTACGACTAGCACAGATACGCAGTATTTT. V gene TRBV19 combines with J gene TRBJ2-3; D unresolved. Germline lookup yields CDR1 LNHDA and CDR2 SQIVND (reference sequence). This CDR3 comprises 13 residues. V was shortened by 4 bases and J by 0 bases, with 5 bases between the two germline ends. Variable domain in full (rest from reference TRBV19 and TRBJ2-3): DGGITQSPKYLFRKEGQNVTLSCEQNLNHDAMYWYRQDPGQGLRLIYYSQIVNDFQKGDIAEGYSVSREKKESFPLTVTSAQKNPTAFYLCASSTTSTDTQYFGPGTRLTVL.

J is TRBJ1-4 and V is TRBV14; perhaps TRBD1 as D (6 bases). Germline CDR1 and CDR2: SGHDN and FVKESK. The CDR3 totals 16 residues. The V end lost 1 base, the J end lost 8 bases, and 17 bases lay between the germline ends. CDR3 residues: CASSQGRTDVGEKLFF. In nucleotides, the CDR3 is TGTGCCAGCAGCCAAGGGAGGACAGACGTCGGAGAAAAACTGTTTTTT.

J is TRBJ2-1 and V is TRBV20-1; TRBD2 matches at 7 bases. This CDR3 contains 15 residues. Losses at the gene ends were 1 base for V and 10 bases for J; bases not matched to a gene: 13. In germline, CDR1 is DFQATT, CDR2 SNEGSKA (reference sequence). The CDR3 DNA is TGCAGTGCTAGAGTTGGGCTAGCGGTCGTAGTGGAGCAGTTCTTC. It codes for CSARVGLAVVVEQFF.

In DNA form, the CDR3 reads TGTGCCAGCAGCTTGGTCGCGGGAGATTTCACAGATACGCAGTATTTT. This gives the protein CASSLVAGDFTDTQYF. The chain uses TRBV5-8 and TRBJ2-3; 7 nucleotides line up with TRBD2. Germline CDR1 SGHTS, CDR2 YDEGEE. Trimming at V came to 0 bases and at J to 2 bases, leaving 6 bases not matched to a gene. The CDR3 loop spans 16 amino acids.

The sample holds a few counts of this clonotype. The rearrangement uses TRBV20-1 and TRBJ2-7, with TRBD2 matching over 11 bases. The CDR3 consists of 14 residues. Looked up from germline, CDR1 is DFQATT and CDR2 is SNEGSKA (reference sequence). V dropped 5 bases and J dropped 4; count of bases not matched to a gene: 7. The CDR3 here is CSAVTSGRSYEQYF. CDR3 DNA: TGCAGTGCTGTCACTAGCGGGAGAAGTTACGAGCAGTACTTC.

This clonotype was seen repeatedly, ten times or more. Here the CDR3 DNA reads TGTGCCACCAGTGATTGGGGGACAGCAGATTTCAATGAGCAGTTCTTC. Protein product: CATSDWGTADFNEQFF. The rearrangement links TRBV24-1 to TRBJ2-1; TRBD1 matches 7 bases. CDR1 and CDR2 (germline): KGHDR, SFDVKD. The CDR3 is 16 residues long. J gave up 6 bases and V 2 bases, and 9 bases lay outside the gene matches.

The V call is TRBV7-8, the J call TRBJ1-3; perhaps TRBD1 as D (5 bases). Germline assignment: CDR1 SGHVS and CDR2 FQNEAQ. The CDR3 length is 15 residues. Trimming left V 4 bases short and J 2 bases short, with 12 bases between. The CDR3 DNA is TGTGCCAGCAGCTCCACCGGGACCACTGGAAACACCATATATTTT. Residues: CASSSTGTTGNTIYF.

The V call is TRBV4-1, the J call TRBJ1-3; D is perhaps TRBD1 (5 bases). The CDR3 has 15 residues. V lost 2 bases and J lost 4, with 12 bases in between. Germline CDR1 is MGHRA and CDR2 is YSYEKL. The CDR3 region is CASSQRGQGGNTIYF. The DNA of the CDR3 is TGCGCCAGCAGCCAACGGGGCCAGGGCGGAAACACCATATATTTT.

Ten or more counts support this clonotype. The gene calls are TRBV18 and TRBJ1-5; a possible D gene is TRBD1 (5 bases). The germline V and J ends were trimmed by 5 bases and 3 bases, with 11 bases remaining between them. Germline CDR1 and CDR2: KGHSH and LQKENI. This CDR3 contains 14 residues. The CDR3 DNA reads TGTGCCAGCTCAGCTTCAGGGTACAATCAGCCCCAGCATTTT. Its protein is CASSASGYNQPQHF.

At least ten counts were recorded for this clonotype. The chain has TRBV5-1 and TRBJ2-3; weak D call: TRBD1 (5 bases). In germline, CDR1 is SGHRS, CDR2 YFSETQ. V gave up 4 bases and J gave up 3 bases, with 12 bases separating them. This CDR3 comprises 14 residues. The CDR3 DNA reads TGCGCCAGCAGCCAGCAAGGGGAAACAGATACGCAGTATTTT. This sequence encodes CASSQQGETDTQYF.

This clonotype was detected a few times. A junction boundary mismatches the germline segment, possibly from a read error. This chain joins TRBV5-1 and TRBJ1-1; perhaps TRBD1 as D (5 bases). This CDR3 is built from 13 residues. The germline gives CDR1 SGHRS, CDR2 YFSETQ. CDR3 bases: TGCACCAGCAGCACCGACAGAGGGACTGAAGCTTTCTTT. Translated, it gives CTSSTDRGTEAFF.

A remark on this clonotype: Sequence at one end of the junction differs from germline and may be a read error. The chain couples TRBV13 to TRBJ1-1, with TRBD1 identical over 7 bases. The CDR3 loop spans 13 amino acids. The germline CDR1 and CDR2 sequences are PRHDT and FYEKMQ (reference sequence). CDR3 region: CASIPDRDTKAFF. DNA of the CDR3: TGTGCCAGCATCCCCGACAGGGACACTAAAGCTTTCTTT.

The chain employs TRBV24-1 and TRBJ2-1; 8 nucleotides align to TRBD1. J gave up 3 bases and V 5 bases, and 8 bases lay outside the gene matches. CDR3 length: 16 residues. From germline, CDR1 is KGHDR and CDR2 SFDVKD. CDR3: CATSGPGQDHYNEQFF. Here the CDR3 DNA reads TGTGCCACCAGTGGCCCGGGACAGGATCACTACAATGAGCAGTTCTTC.